A single sample is the source of the 22 T cell receptor beta chains below, sequenced in a study of T cell responses to AZD1222 COVID-19 vaccine (dated by TCRdb to the early 2020s). Libraries were built with the immunoSEQ multiplex PCR assay. Drawn from immuneACCESS, this table holds only the in-frame rearrangements with V and J called that TCRdb kept. Clones are partly lost; checked studies trace under half to an unresolved V gene and leave the rest unexplained. Here the sample has 96,000 or so clones; roughly 90% occur a single time. Roughly 24% of the sample rests with the top ten. The time point label of this sample denotes: baseline before first vaccination. Sequencing was performed on peripheral blood, taken on day 0 of AZD1222 vaccination. Receptor source: an adult in good health.

This chain links TRBV10-3 with TRBJ2-1; 8 bases are shared with TRBD1. The V and J ends lost 5 bases and 2 bases, in that order; junction bases with no gene match: 5. CDR3 length: 15 amino acids. Germline lookup yields CDR1 ENHRY and CDR2 SYGVKD. The CDR3 DNA is TGTGCCATCAGTAAAGAGACAGGGGCCTACAATGAGCAGTTCTTC. Amino acid sequence: CAISKETGAYNEQFF.

The chain combines TRBV4-3 with TRBJ2-6; 10 bases are shared with TRBD1. This CDR3 contains 17 residues. The V gene's germline CDR1 is LGHNA and CDR2 YSLEER. J gave up 4 bases and V 2 bases, and 5 bases lay outside the gene matches. Here the CDR3 reads CASSQRQGAGGANVLTF. CDR3 bases: TGCGCCAGCAGCCAACGACAGGGGGCGGGAGGGGCCAACGTCCTGACTTTC.

The V and J genes are TRBV6-5 and TRBJ2-1; 7 nucleotides agree with TRBD2. V lost 8 bases to trimming and J lost 0 bases; unmatched junction nucleotides: 7. From germline, CDR1 is MNHEY and CDR2 SVGAGI. CDR3 length equals 15 residues. CDR3 region: CASGGGPSSYNEQFF. CDR3 sequence (DNA): TGTGCCAGCGGGGGGGGTCCGAGCTCCTACAATGAGCAGTTCTTC.

V usage is TRBV28 and J usage is TRBJ2-2; TRBD1 aligns across 12 bases. Germline V gene data show CDR1 as MDHEN and CDR2 as SYDVKM. Trimming removed 2 bases from V and 5 bases from J; junction bases left unmatched: 3. The CDR3 loop spans 16 amino acids. CDR3 nucleotides: TGTGCCAGCAGTTTAGGGGGACAGGGGGCAACCGGGGAGCTGTTTTTT. Its translation: CASSLGGQGATGELFF.

The V gene is TRBV28, the J gene TRBJ2-7, with TRBD1 matching over 7 bases. This CDR3 contains 14 residues. The V gene end was trimmed by 4 bases and the J gene end by 0 bases; junction bases not matched to a gene: 3. Germline V gene sequence: CDR1 MDHEN, CDR2 SYDVKM. CDR3 in amino acids: CASSSDRDSYEQYF. Written as DNA, the CDR3 is TGTGCCAGCAGTTCTGACAGGGACTCCTACGAGCAGTACTTC.

This clone has just a few counts. The chain joins TRBV27 to TRBJ1-1; no reliable D call. This CDR3 is 11 amino acids long. V lost 5 bases and J lost 2, with 3 bases in between. In germline, CDR1 is MNHEY, CDR2 SMNVEV (reference sequence). Here the CDR3 DNA reads TGTGCCAGCAGTACTAACACTGAAGCTTTCTTT. Its protein is CASSTNTEAFF.

The chain employs TRBV5-6 and TRBJ2-2, with D tentatively TRBD1 (5 bases). Germline CDR1 is SGHDT and CDR2 is YYEEEE. V dropped 2 bases and J dropped 2 bases, with 10 bases sitting between them. The CDR3 contains 15 residues. The CDR3 spells CASSFEQVNTGELFF. The CDR3 DNA follows: TGTGCCAGCAGCTTCGAACAGGTCAACACCGGGGAGCTGTTTTTT.

The chain links TRBV10-1 to TRBJ1-5; 9 bases line up with TRBD1. Germline trimming cut 2 bases from V and 0 bases from J; bases unmatched to any gene: 14. CDR3 length equals 20 residues. Germline V gene sequence: CDR1 WNHNN, CDR2 SYGVQD (reference sequence). CDR3 nucleotide sequence: TGCGCCAGCAGTGAGCCGCCCGAGGACAGGGGCCCAGATAGCAATCAGCCCCAGCATTTT. It encodes CASSEPPEDRGPDSNQPQHF.

In its sample, this clone was seen once. V and J are TRBV7-8 and TRBJ2-6; 11 positions agree with TRBD2. This CDR3 has 19 residues. Looked up from germline, CDR1 is SGHVS and CDR2 is FQNEAQ. J was trimmed by 4 bases and V by 2 bases; bases with no gene match: 10. CDR3 loop: CASSLSLAGDFGGANVLTF. CDR3 nucleotide sequence: TGTGCCAGCAGCTTATCACTAGCGGGAGATTTTGGGGGGGCCAACGTCCTGACTTTC.

The J gene is TRBJ2-7, the V gene TRBV5-6, with D perhaps assigned TRBD1 or TRBD2 (7 bases each). Deletions cut 6 bases from V and 0 bases from J, with 16 bases between. From germline, CDR1 is SGHDT and CDR2 YYEEEE. The CDR3 extends over 15 amino acids. CDR3 nucleotides: TGTGCCAGCACCCAGGGGGGAGGGCTCTCCTACGAGCAGTACTTC. It translates to CASTQGGGLSYEQYF. Supplemented by reference TRBV5-6 and TRBJ2-7, the full variable domain reads DAGVTQSPTHLIKTRGQQVTLRCSPKSGHDTVSWYQQALGQGPQFIFQYYEEEERQRGNFPDRFSGHQFPNYSSELNVNALLLGDSALYLCASTQGGGLSYEQYFGPGTRLTVT.

The V gene is TRBV14, the J gene TRBJ2-2; 10 bases line up with TRBD1. This CDR3 comprises 18 residues. Germline-derived CDR1 and CDR2 are SGHDN and FVKESK. The junction had 14 bases not matched to a gene; V was cut back by 4 bases and J by 6 bases. The chain's CDR3 is CASSLKIIAGTGAGELFF. For the CDR3, the DNA is TGTGCCAGCAGCCTCAAGATCATCGCCGGGACAGGGGCCGGGGAGCTGTTTTTT.

The chain is built from TRBV28 and TRBJ1-1; D call uncertain. Trimming pared 7 bases from V and 8 bases from J, leaving 17 bases between. The CDR3 length is 13 residues. The germline CDR1 and CDR2 sequences are MDHEN and SYDVKM. CDR3: CASTGRNVEEAFF. CDR3 nucleotide sequence: TGTGCCAGCACCGGAAGGAACGTTGAGGAAGCTTTCTTT.

J is TRBJ2-1 and V is TRBV6-2 or TRBV6-3, with 7 bases fitting TRBD2. The CDR3 length is 14 residues. Germline-derived CDR1 and CDR2 are MNHEY and SVGEGT. Trimming at V came to 6 bases and at J to 6 bases, leaving 8 bases not matched to a gene. In DNA form, the CDR3 reads TGTGCCAGCAGCCTAGCGGAGATCTCCAATGAGCAGTTCTTC. Translating gives CASSLAEISNEQFF.

This chain joins TRBV24-1 and TRBJ2-1, with D hard to call. Trimming stripped 5 bases from V and 7 bases from J, with 11 bases between. CDR3 size: 13 residues. Per the germline V gene, CDR1 is KGHDR and CDR2 is SFDVKD. The CDR3 region has the DNA TGTGCCACCAGTGTTGGCCCCCAGAATGAGCAGTTCTTC. This codes for CATSVGPQNEQFF.

The V call is TRBV2, the J call TRBJ2-6; tentatively, D is TRBD1 or TRBD2 (5 bases each). The CDR3 totals 16 residues. V was cut by 9 bases and J by 0 bases, with 15 bases left in between. CDR1 is SNHLY and CDR2 is FYNNEI in the germline V gene. In DNA, the CDR3 is TGTGCCAGTTTCGGGACGGACCACTCTGGGGCCAACGTCCTGACTTTC. Its translation is CASFGTDHSGANVLTF.

The chain couples TRBV19 to TRBJ1-5; 8 bases fit TRBD1. Trimming took 0 bases from V and 3 from J; bases not matched to a gene: 1. Germline lookup yields CDR1 LNHDA and CDR2 SQIVND (reference sequence). The CDR3 covers 15 residues. CDR3 sequence (DNA): TGTGCCAGTAGTATAGACAGGGGGCACAATCAGCCCCAGCATTTT. Translated, it gives CASSIDRGHNQPQHF.

CDR3 nucleotides: TGTGCCAGCAGCGGGGGGACCGGGGAGCTGTTTTTT. It is translated as CASSGGTGELFF. The chain employs TRBV5-4 and TRBJ2-2, with D possibly matching TRBD2 (6 bases). Between the trimmed V and J ends, which lost 4 bases and 5 bases, there was a span of 6 bases. This CDR3 contains 12 residues. Germline V gene lookup returns CDR1 SGHNT and CDR2 YYREEE (reference sequence).

The J gene is TRBJ2-7, the V gene TRBV30; D uncertain. The germline CDR1 and CDR2 sequences are GTSNPN and SVGIG (reference sequence). The V and J ends lost 2 bases and 4 bases respectively, with 21 bases between them. The CDR3 is 16 residues long. As DNA, the CDR3 is TGTGCCTGGAGTCAAAAGACTTTTCGGGCCCCTTACGAGCAGTACTTC. It yields the protein CAWSQKTFRAPYEQYF.

This rearrangement joins TRBV6-5 to TRBJ2-3, with TRBD2 matching over 8 bases. Germline CDR1 is MNHEY and CDR2 is SVGAGI. CDR3 length: 16 amino acids. V dropped 1 base and J dropped 2; count of bases not matched to a gene: 5. This chain's CDR3 is CASSYFPSGPTDTQYF. CDR3 in DNA: TGTGCCAGCAGTTACTTCCCTAGCGGGCCCACAGATACGCAGTATTTT.

The rearrangement links TRBV19 to TRBJ1-3, with unresolved D. The CDR3 contains 14 residues. Germline values: CDR1 LNHDA, CDR2 SQIVND (reference sequence). Trimming stripped 6 bases from V and 7 bases from J, with 16 bases between. The CDR3 protein is CASSDPGLGNTIYF. CDR3 DNA sequence: TGTGCCAGTAGCGACCCCGGGCTGGGTAACACCATATATTTT.

The gene calls are TRBV7-2 and TRBJ2-1; 11 bases line up with TRBD2. CDR3 length equals 18 residues. Trimming removed 4 bases from V and 6 bases from J; junction bases left unmatched: 14. Looked up from germline, CDR1 is SGHTA and CDR2 is FQGNSA. CDR3 nucleotide sequence: TGTGCCAGCAGCTCTTACGCGACTAGCGGGGTATTAGGCAATGAGCAGTTCTTC. It specifies CASSSYATSGVLGNEQFF.

As regards this clone: The junction departs from the called germline gene at one end, perhaps through a read error. The sample holds other DNA sequences that translate to the same CDR3. The chain joins TRBV9 to TRBJ2-5; tentatively, D is TRBD2 (6 bases). The CDR3 sequence is 14 residues long. Germline CDR1 SGDLS, CDR2 YYNGEE. CDR3 amino acids: CASSVDEGRETQYF. The CDR3, as DNA: TGTGCCAGCAGTGTAGACGAAGGACGGGAGACTCAGTACTTC. Supplemented by reference TRBV9 and TRBJ2-5, the full variable domain reads DSGVTQTPKHLITATGQRVTLRCSPRSGDLSVYWYQQSLDQGLQFLIQYYNGEERAKGNILERFSAQQFPDLHSELNLSSLELGDSALYFCASSVDEGRETQYFGPGTRLLVL.